Listed below are T cell receptor beta chains from one sample, sequenced in a study of Graves' ophthalmopathy and Graves' hyperthyroidism. MiXCR was run by TCRdb on the multiplex PCR reads, yielding one entry per CDR3 protein. The repertoire consists of about 740,000 distinct CDR3 sequences, with 35% to 50% occurring once and the leading ten covering 44%. Sequences were obtained from peripheral blood. The receptors here all came from an adult man with Graves' ophthalmopathy. CDR3s include the opening cysteine and the closing phenylalanine or tryptophan. Fields, in order: clone size, J gene, D gene, V gene, CDR3 protein, CDR3 DNA. D genes are given only for firm matches. Clone size is shown for a subset of rows, as once, few, many or a class of expanded clone.

>few|TRBJ1-6|.|TRBV4-2
CASSQDSGREHSPLHF
TGTGCCAGCAGCCAAGATAGTGGCAGGGAACATTCACCCCTCCACTTT
>.|TRBJ1-6|.|TRBV2
CASSLSVTGLQNSPLHF
TGTGCCAGCAGTTTATCCGTGACAGGATTGCAGAATTCACCCCTCCACTTT
>.|TRBJ1-5|TRBD1|TRBV2
CASRDRGANQPQHF
TGTGCCAGCAGAGACAGGGGGGCAAATCAGCCCCAGCATTTT
>.|TRBJ1-6|TRBD1|TRBV2
CASSAQQGLDSPLHF
TGTGCCAGCAGTGCCCAACAGGGGCTTGATTCACCCCTCCACTTT
>.|TRBJ2-2|.|TRBV11-3
CASSAFGTGELFF
TGTGCCAGCAGCGCCTTTGGCACCGGGGAGCTGTTTTTT
>.|TRBJ2-7|.|TRBV2
CASGMGSVSYEQYF
TGTGCCAGCGGCATGGGCTCCGTCAGCTACGAGCAGTACTTC
>.|TRBJ2-6|.|TRBV4-2
CASSRHINHRDIIDSGANVLTF
TGTGCCAGCAGCCGACATATTAACCACCGGGACATAATCGATTCTGGGGCCAACGTCCTGACTTTC
>many|TRBJ2-5|TRBD1|TRBV6-6
CASSGQGAKGETQYF
TGTGCCAGCAGTGGACAGGGGGCGAAAGGAGAGACCCAGTACTTC
>.|TRBJ1-6|.|TRBV29-1
CQQPHHGDSPLHF
TGCCAGCAGCCTCACCACGGGGATTCACCCCTCCACTTT
>.|TRBJ1-2|.|TRBV5-5
CASSPLTTGNYGYTF
TGTGCCAGCAGCCCCCTAACCACAGGGAACTATGGCTACACCTTC
>many|TRBJ1-4|.|TRBV7-9
CASSEHEELFF
TGTGCCAGCAGCGAGCACGAAGAACTGTTTTTT
>.|TRBJ1-1|.|TRBV10-3
CASTPGDIMNTEAFF
TGTGCCAGCACCCCTGGGGACATCATGAACACTGAAGCTTTCTTT
>many|TRBJ2-5|TRBD2|TRBV7-3
CASSLTASGEETQYF
TGTGCCAGCAGCTTAACGGCTAGCGGTGAAGAGACCCAGTACTTC
>few|TRBJ2-7|TRBD2|TRBV19
CASSFGGGIYEQYF
TGTGCCAGTAGCTTCGGGGGAGGGATATACGAGCAGTACTTC
>.|TRBJ2-2|TRBD1|TRBV10-2
CASTLDRGDGGELFF
TGCGCCAGCACCCTGGACAGGGGCGATGGCGGGGAGCTGTTTTTT
>many|TRBJ1-2|TRBD1|TRBV10-3
CAISHDRGDGYTF
TGTGCCATCAGTCACGACAGGGGGGATGGCTACACCTTC
>.|TRBJ2-2|TRBD1|TRBV7-9
CASSRQGPTGELFF
TGTGCTAGCAGCCGACAGGGTCCCACCGGGGAGCTGTTTTTT
>many|TRBJ1-1|.|TRBV7-9
CASSLGITEAFF
TGTGCCAGCAGCTTAGGTATCACTGAAGCTTTCTTT
>many|TRBJ1-2|.|TRBV5-4
CASSLAVEGYTF
TGTGCCAGCAGCTTGGCCGTGGAGGGCTACACCTTC
>few|TRBJ2-7|.|TRBV25-1
CASSEYKSYEQYF
TGTGCCAGCAGTGAATATAAGTCCTACGAGCAGTACTTC
>many|TRBJ1-2|.|TRBV29-1
CSVNEGGGYTF
TGCAGCGTGAACGAGGGGGGAGGCTACACCTTC
>.|TRBJ2-7|.|TRBV20-1
CSAAYDSYEQYF
TGCAGTGCGGCTTACGATTCTTACGAGCAGTACTTC
>many|TRBJ1-2|.|TRBV7-9
CASSPGVGTSGYTF
TGTGCCAGCAGCCCCGGGGTTGGGACTTCTGGCTACACCTTC
>.|TRBJ2-7|TRBD1|TRBV20-1
CSAFRDSTLKQHF
TGCAGTGCTTTCCGGGACAGCACCTTAAAGCAGCACTTC
>many|TRBJ2-7|TRBD2|TRBV15
CATGPLAGEGEQYF
TGTGCCACCGGCCCACTAGCGGGAGAAGGCGAGCAGTACTTC
>.|TRBJ1-2|TRBD1|TRBV12-5
CASSRGQAHNYGYTF
TGTGCCAGCAGTCGAGGACAGGCCCACAACTATGGCTACACCTTC